This paragraph covers one TCR beta chain sequence. The data belong to a study of Ad26.COV2.S vaccination and SARS-CoV-2 variants. Specified treatment: some 20 received Ad26.COV2.S at low or high dose, single or two shots; several received placebo; per-sample allocation not given. Sampling was performed 63 days after the first vaccine or placebo injection. The V gene's germline CDR1 is KGHSH and CDR2 LQKENI. Trimming cost V 4 bases and J 0 bases; bases outside gene matches: 5. The CDR3 has 15 amino acids. Method: immunoSEQ multiplex PCR; TCRdb's copy keeps in-frame clones and lacks some. This sample has fewer than 800,000 clones, with approximately 88% found just once.

The clonotype originates from a person between 18 and 65 years old who received the Ad26.COV2.S COVID-19 vaccine or a placebo. The chain uses TRBV18 and TRBJ2-7; 8 bases are shared with TRBD1. The input for sequencing was peripheral blood, taken in a trial of Ad26.COV2.S vaccine versus placebo. Here the CDR3 DNA reads TGTGCCAGCTCACTCGACAGGGGCGGCTCCTACGAGCAGTACTTC. It encodes CASSLDRGGSYEQYF.